This T cell receptor (beta chain) was captured by sequencing in a study of cytomegalovirus exposure and HLA in healthy donors (dated by TCRdb to about 2017). Notes on the research overall: An earlier analysis of fewer than 750 of the donors reported under 300 Gb of sequence data and 117 million unique TCR beta sequences obtained from about 200 million T cells. Besides the first cohort of around 700 subjects, a separate validation cohort made up of 120 or so different subjects was used. Of the 398 genotyped donors, about 80% fell in the genetic ancestry cluster associated with self-reported Caucasian donors. Rather than using new phenotypic data, the later analysis identified candidate immune exposures from TCR beta sequences and from how often those sequences occurred across donors. Alongside the repertoire data, information on donor age, sex, ethnicity and CMV serostatus was compiled. Typing coverage varied by locus: roughly 620-630 donors for A, B, C, DRB1 and DQB1; around 560 for DQA1; 606 for DPA1; approximately 470 for DPB1. In a later genetic analysis, genome-wide SNP genotypes for about 55% of the 666 donors were used, and that subset was treated as a discovery cohort. To predict cytomegalovirus infection status, the study combined high-throughput TCR immunosequencing, statistical association of individual TCRs with disease status, and machine learning. HLA typing covered class I and class II loci at four-digit resolution. An earlier analysis of 500 to 750 of the donors applied high-throughput TCR beta sequencing to assess whether each TCR beta V gene segment acted as functional or pseudogenic. The study profiled the T cell repertoires of some 610 subjects by immunosequencing and related them to cytomegalovirus serostatus. An early release covering 500 to 750 HLA-typed donors comprised approximately 290 gigabases of sequencing data and approximately 80 million unique TCR sequences. Roughly five DR-DQ haplotypes were handled as single units for association and clustering, since linkage in the cohort was strong. All discovery cohort repertoires had been generated on a single sequencing platform. A later analysis re-examined previously published TCR beta repertoires from roughly 650 donors and added high-resolution HLA genotyping to investigate patterns of TCR occurrence. Across approximately 400 genotyped donors of the cohort, an average of about 200,000 unique TCR beta nucleotide sequences per donor were sequenced, and around 19% of those sequences were non-productive. The study aimed to test whether signatures of past pathogen exposure could be identified by cataloging public T cell receptors.

The cohort consisted of 650 to 700 healthy bone marrow donors. Cohort members were all nominally healthy when sampled, although unrecorded immune exposures were likely present. The donor was CMV seronegative and was included in the group of hundreds of seronegative cohort members. Each donor provided a peripheral blood sample, and peripheral blood mononuclear cells were used for TCR beta sequencing. Genomic DNA extraction from the blood cell samples was performed with the Qiagen DNeasy Blood Extraction Kit. The library came from the immunoSEQ multiplex PCR assay. The multiplex PCR relied on a mix of 60 forward primers for TCR Vbeta segments and 13 reverse primers for TCR Jbeta segments. The CDR3 region of rearranged TCR beta genes was amplified from genomic DNA by a multiplex PCR assay. The Illumina HiSeq System was used to sequence the amplified TCR beta libraries as 87-base-pair reads. Per the authors' processing: A later analysis tallied around 87 million unique TCR beta chains across the 700 or so repertoires, and about 10 million of those chains were shared by two or more donors. Raw reads were error-corrected and collapsed into unique sequences with a nearest-neighbor algorithm that merged closely related sequences to remove PCR and sequencing errors. Alignment of CDR3 sequences to IMGT reference sequences was used to assign V, D and J gene segments. For a sequence to be retained, a match of at least six nucleotides to both a V gene segment and a J gene segment was required. A rearrangement counted as productive if the CDR3 had no stop codons and remained in frame with V and J, and every other rearrangement counted as non-productive. CDR3 was defined by IMGT convention, running from the second conserved V-encoded cysteine to the conserved J-encoded phenylalanine. Sequences without an unambiguous match to a single V gene segment were excluded from the earlier analysis of a few hundred of the donors. In an earlier analysis of several hundred of the donors, a V segment was called functional when productive rearrangements were above 56.7%, and segregating when the standard deviation between donors exceeded 5%. A statistical classification framework was developed to diagnose cytomegalovirus status using the catalog of TCR beta chain sequences. In a later analysis, V and J genes were assigned by comparing TCR nucleotide sequences against IMGT/GENE-DB human TR gene sequences. The TCRdist pipeline was used in a later analysis to assign CDR3 sequences and most-parsimonious VDJ recombination scenarios. In a later analysis, each TCR beta chain was defined by its CDR3 amino acid sequence together with its V-gene family, and reads without a unique V-gene family were excluded. As a way to deal with suspected cross-contamination and a sequencing artifact, a later analysis dropped under 600 nucleotide sequences that were highly shared and had low generation probability. In a later analysis, a clonal expansion index was calculated for each public chain from normalized within-repertoire ranks of inferred template counts. A later analysis computed generation probabilities with a VDJ recombination model fitted to out-of-frame rearrangements, and checked the results against IGoR. In a later analysis, TCR-TCR, TCR-HLA and TCR-CMV co-occurrence was scored with hypergeometric tests, and a repertoire-size bias correction was applied to TCR pairs. False discovery rates were estimated in a later analysis by permuting HLA or CMV assignments 20 times. A later analysis grouped co-occurring TCRs with DBSCAN, adding TCRdist sequence similarity when clustering within HLA-allele-positive subsets. Repertoires with fewer than 30,000 or more than 120,000 public chains, plus five repertoires with anomalous nucleotide sharing, were excluded from co-occurrence clustering. The table comes from immuneACCESS by way of TCRdb, which keeps in-frame sequences with V and J called. Part of the clones is missing from these tables; in studies checked, under half for an unresolved V gene and the rest for unknown reasons. V and J calls and clone size are those listed in that table; D and trimming were worked out from the DNA. This sample comprises about 110,000 clones, more than 70% of them detected only once. The top ten hold 6.5% to 8.5% of the sample.

V and J lose 0 bases and 0 bases, and a span of 11 bases separates them. From the cysteine up to the phenylalanine, the CDR3 has a length of 16 residues. Just the 48-base CDR3 DNA is kept, in frame starting at base 1. CDR1 and CDR2 are drawn from the germline V gene: SGDLS, YYNGEE. Notes on this clone: It lacks a known antigen. No base-level quality is on record; no much larger clone is a single base apart.

What the research found in general, with its limitations: Correlated functional status among segregating V segments might be attributable to linkage disequilibrium, but an unknown experimental factor could not be ruled out. Presence/absence analyses assumed roughly uniform sequencing depth across donors, an assumption that may not hold. V-gene and J-gene trimming of TCR beta chains was associated with a missense DCLRE1C variant in a later genetic analysis, and the association was replicated in an independent cohort. Because HLA typing was unavailable for some donors at each locus, only the typed subset was used in association tests. Several of the top co-occurrence clusters appeared to be linked to parvovirus B19, influenza, CMV and Epstein-Barr virus, according to a later analysis. The earlier analysis of approximately 590 of the donors excluded roughly 17 rarely observed V segments, including chromosome 9 orphons, because counts were too low. The cohort was sequenced for TCR beta chains only, and without alpha or paired-chain data the features that could be detected were limited. Most TCR sequences were seen in very few donors, while some public TCRs were found in many individuals. Some IMGT-functional V segments, including TRBV6-2 and TRBV6-3, could not be distinguished by the 87-base-pair reads and were therefore excluded. A later genetic analysis reported fewer N-insertions in productive TCRs among donors in an Asian-associated ancestry cluster than the roughly 700-donor mean. Assigning TCR associations to individual alleles was difficult when HLA alleles, especially DR and DQ, strongly co-occurred. The sequencing pipeline was judged likely to have produced a cluster of highly shared sequence variants as a technical artifact. A later analysis associated 15,000 to 20,000 TCR beta sequences with specific HLA alleles at a false discovery rate of 0.05. Most CMV-associated TCR beta chains appeared to be HLA-restricted in a later analysis, and the HLA associations seemed to be driven largely by CMV exposure. The only immune exposure information available for the cohort was CMV serostatus. The authors suggested that the approach could potentially be generalized to other disease states and immunological phenotypes. In a later analysis, TCR association rates were found to vary across HLA loci, with the most associated TCRs seen for DRB1 alleles and the fewest for HLA-C alleles. The classifier was reported to diagnose cytomegalovirus status with high specificity and sensitivity in both the original cohort and the validation cohort. A later analysis found that HLA-associated TCR beta chains were more clonally expanded and had lower generation probabilities than equally common non-associated chains. In vitro tests confirmed that three of the cytomegalovirus-associated TCR beta chains recognize cytomegalovirus antigens. Broadly in line with IMGT annotations, most TCR beta V segments showed up in productive rearrangements about 87% or about 30% of the time in an earlier analysis of roughly 590 of the donors. A total of 164 TCR beta chains were listed by the study as associated with cytomegalovirus. A further reported finding was that TCR beta sequences accurately predicted the HLA-A and HLA-B alleles for most subjects in the first cohort.

Sequencing was carried out using PBMCs. The origin of this receptor is a young man in good health and CMV-seronegative. The chain is assembled from TRBV9 and TRBJ2-3; a tentative D match to TRBD2 spans 6 bases. The nucleotide sequence is TGTGCCAGCAGCGTAGATGGCGGGGCGAGCACAGATACGCAGTATTTT. Its amino acids are CASSVDGGASTDTQYF. When the CDR3 is completed using the reference TRBV9 and TRBJ2-3 genes on either side, the full variable domain is DSGVTQTPKHLITATGQRVTLRCSPRSGDLSVYWYQQSLDQGLQFLIQYYNGEERAKGNILERFSAQQFPDLHSELNLSSLELGDSALYFCASSVDGGASTDTQYFGPGTRLTVL.